This T cell receptor beta chain was sequenced for a study of cytomegalovirus exposure and HLA in healthy donors (TCRdb year 2017). Context from the whole study: According to a later analysis, one platform produced both the 120 validation repertoires and the 670 or so repertoires of the first cohort. The aim of the study was to test whether cataloging public T cell receptors could identify signatures of past pathogen exposure. A separate validation cohort of 100 to 150 different subjects was used in addition to the 666-subject first cohort. The study combined high-throughput TCR immunosequencing, statistical association of individual TCRs with disease status, and machine learning to predict cytomegalovirus infection status. Overall results and qualifications from the work: A later analysis lacked HLA typing for the validation cohort, so it scored co-occurrence in that cohort across all 110 or so repertoires. Most TCR sequences were observed very rarely across donors, whereas some public TCRs were present in many individuals. The classifier was reported to diagnose cytomegalovirus status with high specificity and sensitivity in both the original cohort and the validation cohort. According to the authors, the approach could potentially be generalized to other disease states and immunological phenotypes. A later analysis found that TCRs clustered in the first cohort also tended to co-occur in the approximately 120 validation repertoires, with 94% of cluster scores above 0. The study gave a list of roughly 150 TCR beta chains associated with cytomegalovirus. In vitro tests confirmed that a few of the cytomegalovirus-associated TCR beta chains recognize cytomegalovirus antigens.

About this clone itself: Its antigen target is currently unknown. Base quality data are lacking; no much larger clone is found one base away.

The donors belonged to the validation cohort of under 150 subjects, which was separate from the approximately 610-subject first cohort. Sequences LGHNA (CDR1) and YSLEER (CDR2) are obtained from the germline V gene. Trimming takes 0 bases from V and 4 bases from J, and the germline ends sit 24 bases apart. The CDR3 measures 19 amino acids from cysteine to phenylalanine. The read is trimmed to its CDR3 DNA, 57 bases read in frame from base 1. The library came from the immunoSEQ multiplex PCR assay. Concerning the study's data processing: To diagnose cytomegalovirus status from the catalog of TCR beta chain sequences, a statistical classification framework was built. Sourced from immuneACCESS, this table was stored by TCRdb with only in-frame sequences that have V and J called. A share of the clones is absent; for the studies checked, an unresolved V gene accounts for under half, and the remainder has no known explanation. V and J calls and clone size are those listed in that table; D and trimming were worked out from the DNA. This sample is represented by 300,000 or so clones; approximately 91% of them were singletons. The ten most abundant clones make up around 0.88% of the sample.

The TCR originated in a man aged 25 to 40 in good health and CMV-seronegative. The chain employs TRBV4-3 and TRBJ1-2; a tentative D match to TRBD1 spans 5 bases. Input material: PBMCs. CDR3 region: CASSQERDIGGARGYGYTF. The nucleotide sequence is TGCGCCAGCAGCCAAGAAAGGGATATCGGAGGGGCGCGTGGCTATGGCTACACCTTC.